Detailed here is one TCR beta chain. No antigen is known for it. Per-base quality was not reported, and no clone a single base away is much larger than it. This entry belongs to a study of PD-1 blockade in classical Hodgkin lymphoma (dated by TCRdb to 2020 to 2022). Broadly, across the study: Nivolumab dosing was 3 mg/kg intravenously every 2 weeks, continuing until either disease progression or unacceptable toxicity. The study used CyTOF and TCR beta sequencing to define a peripheral blood immune signature of response to PD-1 blockade in classical Hodgkin lymphoma. General conclusions and limits of the study: The study was restricted to a single clinical trial cohort, and the causes of repertoire differences, possibly disease activity or prior therapy, were left undefined. A significant rise by C4D1 was seen in CD4+ but not CD8+ TCR diversity (p=0.0027 vs p=0.16), with the rise being most apparent in complete responders (p=0.02). Lower diversity was observed in patients in whom nivolumab was started less than 1 year after ASCT, and these patients were excluded from later analyses so that confounding by immune reconstitution would be avoided. Baseline TCR diversity was reported as lower in newly diagnosed patients than in healthy donors, and lower still in relapsed/refractory patients. Baseline diversity similar to that of newly diagnosed patients was observed in trial patients achieving complete response, whereas significantly lower diversity was observed in partial responders and progressors.

CDR1 MGHRA and CDR2 YSYEKL are derived from the germline V gene. From cysteine to phenylalanine, the CDR3 is 17 amino acids long. The retained sequence is limited to the CDR3, 51 bases, with the frame set at the first base. V is pared back by 1 base and J by 7 bases, with 20 bases lying between the germline termini. The Qiagen DNeasy kit was used to extract genomic DNA both from unsorted PBMCs and from the negatively selected CD4+ and CD8+ fractions. TCR beta CDR3 regions were subjected to amplification by immunoSEQ multiplex PCR with primers that anneal to V and J segments. A synthetic immune receptor repertoire was used to minimize amplification bias, and remaining bias was computationally removed after sequencing. In the source study's methods: Custom Python scripts were used to quantify repertoire diversity as the Shannon entropy index. Unsorted, CD4+ and CD8+ repertoires were examined separately, except in combined analyses, for which CD4+ and CD8+ sequences were merged in silico. Clonal expansion was defined as a frequency increase of at least 2-fold after treatment compared with C1D1, and clones undetected at baseline were assigned a pseudocount of 0.5. Singleton clones were defined as clones with 0 or 1 copy at C1D1, and non-singleton clones were defined as clones with 2 or more copies. Clones expanded in unsorted samples were labelled as CD4+, CD8+ or unknown by matching protein sequences in sorted samples from the same patient. Wilcoxon tests on paired samples were used to test changes in diversity from C1D1 to C4D1. The table comes from immuneACCESS by way of TCRdb, which keeps in-frame sequences with V and J called. Part of the clones is missing from these tables; in studies checked, under half for an unresolved V gene and the rest for unknown reasons. V, J and clone size are taken as reported in that table, and D and trimming were inferred from the DNA itself. This sample holds more than 45,000 clones; more than 85% were observed only once. The ten largest clones take up about 10% of the sample.

The time point label corresponds to: cycle 2 day 1 (C2D1) of nivolumab. All trial patients had relapsed after autologous stem cell transplantation, with cohorts A, B and C differing in prior brentuximab vedotin exposure. A total of 50 to 70 patients with relapsed/refractory classical Hodgkin lymphoma made up the trial cohort, and each patient's best overall response was complete response, partial response or progressive disease. Single-agent nivolumab was administered to trial patients in the multi-cohort phase II CheckMate 205 trial. An independent review committee assessed best overall response by applying the 2007 International Working Group response criteria. PBMCs from the trial were collected at three points: immediately before nivolumab initiation (C1D1), and during therapy at cycle 2 day 1 and cycle 4 day 1. After peripheral blood was drawn into 8 mL Vacutainer Cell Preparation Tubes, PBMCs were isolated by centrifugation and then cryopreserved.

Recombination joined TRBV4-1 with TRBJ2-1; the D segment could be TRBD2, given 6 matching bases. The sequence was collected from a human donor with classical Hodgkin lymphoma. Sample: peripheral blood mononuclear cells (PBMCs), taken before the second cycle of nivolumab. The CDR3 region reads CASSQAGLASGGNEQFF. The nucleotide sequence is given as TGCGCCAGCAGCCAAGCGGGCCTAGCGTCCGGAGGGAATGAGCAGTTCTTC.